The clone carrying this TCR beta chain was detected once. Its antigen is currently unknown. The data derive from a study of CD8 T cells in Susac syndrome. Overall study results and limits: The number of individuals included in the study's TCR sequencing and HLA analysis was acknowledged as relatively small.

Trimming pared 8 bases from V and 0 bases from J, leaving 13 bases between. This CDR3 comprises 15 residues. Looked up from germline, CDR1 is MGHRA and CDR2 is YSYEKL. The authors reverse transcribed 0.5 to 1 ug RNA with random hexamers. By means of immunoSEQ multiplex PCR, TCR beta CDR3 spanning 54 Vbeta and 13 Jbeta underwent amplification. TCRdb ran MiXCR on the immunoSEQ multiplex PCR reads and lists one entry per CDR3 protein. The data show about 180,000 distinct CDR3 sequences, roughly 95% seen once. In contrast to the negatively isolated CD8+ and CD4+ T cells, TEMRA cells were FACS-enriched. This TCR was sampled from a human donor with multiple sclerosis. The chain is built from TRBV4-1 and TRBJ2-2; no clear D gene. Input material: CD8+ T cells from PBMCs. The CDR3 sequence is CASRNRASNTGELFF. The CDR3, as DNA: TGCGCCAGCCGGAACAGAGCCTCGAACACCGGGGAGCTGTTTTTT.